The 2 T cell receptor beta chains below all came from one sample that was sequenced in a study of human T cells and chemical hapten exposure. The time point: healthy volunteer bleed at 2 weeks. The starting material, unfractionated whole blood, was used for total RNA extraction. MiXCR, run by TCRdb on the RACE reads, gives a single entry per CDR3 protein. The table lists 35,000 to 50,000 distinct CDR3 sequences, approximately 4.7% of them singletons. The source material was whole blood. These receptors were collected from a female donor in good health. Some clones in this sample may be carry-over from other donors' samples.

The rearrangement joins TRBV28 to TRBJ1-6; 9 bases are a match to TRBD1. This CDR3 is 17 amino acids long. Germline lookup yields CDR1 MDHEN and CDR2 SYDVKM. The junction had 16 bases not matched to a gene; V was cut back by 6 bases and J by 10 bases. The CDR3: CASRDRGQGTGNSPLHF. DNA of the CDR3: TGTGCCAGCAGGGACCGGGGACAGGGCACGGGTAACTCACCCCTCCACTTT.

This clonotype was counted many times. The chain uses TRBV6-4 and TRBJ1-1; D is ambiguous. Germline CDR1 reads MRHNA; CDR2 reads SNTAGT. The CDR3 sequence is 14 residues long. V dropped 6 bases and J dropped 0 bases, with 11 bases sitting between them. The CDR3 DNA reads TGTGCCAGCAGGGAGAGGGCGATGAACACTGAAGCTTTCTTT. It codes for CASRERAMNTEAFF.